This is a list of T cell receptor beta chains from one sample in a study of patients and donors after allogeneic stem cell transplantation. TCRdb re-analysed the RT-PCR reads in MiXCR, keeping a single row per CDR3 protein. This table holds approximately 200,000 distinct CDR3 sequences, 40% to 45% found once. What was sequenced was blood, either unsorted or a sorted T cell fraction (not recorded which). These receptors came from a human donor who was either an allogeneic HSCT recipient or a stem cell or donor lymphocyte infusion donor (not recorded which). It is not recorded whose cells these are; they may come from a transplant donor. Each CDR3 is given with its conserved first and last residue. The D gene is left open where the match is weak. Only some rows state a clone size, as once, few, many or a class for expanded clones.

J gene	V gene	D gene	CDR3 length	clone size	CDR3 protein	CDR3 DNA
TRBJ1-1	TRBV12-3/TRBV12-4	.	15	few	CASSFLEGANTEAFF	TGTGCCAGCAGTTTCTTGGAGGGAGCGAACACTGAAGCTTTCTTT
TRBJ2-5	TRBV16	.	12	.	CASSHFQETQYF	TGTGCCAGCAGCCATTTCCAAGAGACCCAGTACTTC
TRBJ2-2	TRBV5-4	.	14	few	CASSLVQNTGELFF	TGTGCCAGCAGCTTGGTTCAGAACACCGGGGAGCTGTTTTTT
TRBJ1-3	TRBV7-9	.	16	.	CASSFPGPLSGNTIYF	TGTGCCAGCAGCTTCCCGGGACCCCTCTCTGGAAACACCATATATTTT
TRBJ1-2	TRBV6-2/TRBV6-3	.	15	.	CASSYGMDVNYGYTF	TGTGCCAGCAGTTACGGGATGGACGTTAACTATGGCTACACCTTC
TRBJ1-2	TRBV5-1	TRBD1	15	once	CASSFQAGGQAGYTF	TGCGCCAGCAGCTTCCAAGCCGGAGGACAGGCTGGCTACACCTTC
TRBJ1-6	TRBV6-6	.	15	.	CASSFGGADNSPLHF	TGTGCCAGCAGTTTCGGGGGGGCCGATAATTCACCCCTCCACTTT
TRBJ1-1	TRBV29-1	TRBD1	15	many	CSVAVTGGLNTEAFF	TGCAGCGTAGCCGTGACAGGGGGACTTAACACTGAAGCTTTCTTT
TRBJ2-5	TRBV2	TRBD2	15	few	CASSAIAGTGGTQYF	TGTGCCAGCAGCGCCATAGCGGGAACAGGAGGGACCCAGTACTTC
TRBJ2-7	TRBV29-1	TRBD1	15	few	CSVGVGTGLSYEQYF	TGCAGCGTTGGGGTGGGGACAGGTCTTTCCTACGAGCAGTACTTC
TRBJ1-5	TRBV12-3/TRBV12-4	.	15	.	CASSLDRDPTQPQHF	TGTGCCAGCAGTTTAGACAGGGATCCCACTCAGCCCCAGCATTTT
TRBJ2-7	TRBV11-1	.	14	few	CASSLGPLRYEQYF	TGTGCCAGCAGCTTGGGACCGCTGAGGTACGAGCAGTACTTC
TRBJ2-1	TRBV5-5	TRBD1	15	.	CASSLVDRGKNEQFF	TGTGCCAGCAGCTTGGTGGACAGGGGGAAGAATGAGCAGTTCTTC
TRBJ1-1	TRBV6-5	.	13	few	CASSPAEGTEAFF	TGTGCCAGCAGTCCAGCAGAGGGCACTGAAGCTTTCTTT